This is a list of T cell receptor beta chains from one sample in a study of OX40 agonist ivuxolimab in advanced cancers. Using immunoSEQ multiplex PCR, the repertoire was profiled, and TCRdb retains in-frame clones only, with some absent. The sample includes some 54,000 clones, 86% of them seen just once. The sample consisted of CD4+ or CD8+ T cells sorted from blood, taken in a trial of the OX40 agonist ivuxolimab. Receptor source: an adult with an advanced solid tumor such as melanoma, head and neck, liver or kidney cancer. The CDR3 runs from the conserved cysteine through the conserved F or W. D genes are given only for firm matches. Clone size is not always given. Where it is, it says once, few, many or a class for expanded clones.

abundance,j_gene,d_gene,v_gene,CDR3nt,CDR3aa
NA,TRBJ1-2,NA,TRBV30,TGTGCCTGGGGTGCATACAGAGGGGGCTACACCTTC,CAWGAYRGGYTF
NA,TRBJ1-1,NA,TRBV15,TGTGCCACCAGCAGAGACAGGGTGATGAGGGGGACTGAAGCTTTCTTT,CATSRDRVMRGTEAFF
NA,TRBJ1-2,NA,TRBV18,TGTGCCAGCTCAGCGGGTTACAGGGTGAGGTACACCTTC,CASSAGYRVRYTF
NA,TRBJ2-3,TRBD1,TRBV19,TGTGCCACAAGGGACAGACCCATTGATACGCAGTATTTT,CATRDRPIDTQYF
NA,TRBJ1-4,TRBD1,TRBV19,TGTGCCAGTAGTTATTCGTACAGGGGTAATGAAAAACTGTTTTTT,CASSYSYRGNEKLFF
NA,TRBJ2-2,TRBD2,TRBV5-1,TGCGCCAGCAGCCCTAGCGGGGGGGCTATCGGGGAGCTGTTTTTT,CASSPSGGAIGELFF
NA,TRBJ2-2,NA,TRBV6-5,TGTGCCAGCAGTTACTCGTCCAGCCCGAACACCGGGGAGCTGTTTTTT,CASSYSSSPNTGELFF
NA,TRBJ2-3,NA,TRBV6-1,TGTGCCAGCAGTGAACAGGGACGGGGAAGGCCAGATACGCAGTATTTT,CASSEQGRGRPDTQYF
NA,TRBJ2-7,TRBD1,TRBV6-4,TGTGCCAGCAGTCTGCCAGTATTCTATCCGGGACAGACCTACGAGCAGTACTTC,CASSLPVFYPGQTYEQYF
NA,TRBJ2-3,NA,TRBV6-5,TGTGCCAGCAGGTCTCCTAACACAGATACGCAGTATTTT,CASRSPNTDTQYF
NA,TRBJ2-3,NA,TRBV6-5,TGTGCCAGCAGTGTCCGAGGAGGCAGAGATACGCAGTATTTT,CASSVRGGRDTQYF
NA,TRBJ1-3,NA,TRBV7-9,TGTGCCAGCAACCACCATGACAGTTCAGGAAACACCATATATTTT,CASNHHDSSGNTIYF
NA,TRBJ1-1,NA,TRBV5-1,TGCGCCAGCAGCCCGACAGGTTCGGTGAACACTGAAGCTTTCTTT,CASSPTGSVNTEAFF
NA,TRBJ1-2,NA,TRBV30,TGTGCCTGGAGTCGAATCTGGGCCTCCGGCGATGGCTACACCTTC,CAWSRIWASGDGYTF
NA,TRBJ1-2,NA,TRBV28,TGTGCCAGCAGTTTAGTTAGTAGTGGCTACACCTTC,CASSLVSSGYTF
NA,TRBJ2-7,NA,TRBV5-1,TGCGCCAGCAGCTTGGATCCGCGGGGGCCGACGTACGAGCAGTACTTC,CASSLDPRGPTYEQYF
NA,TRBJ2-3,TRBD2,TRBV13,TGTGCCAGCAGCTTAGTGTCGTACGGGGGGGAGGTTAGGCAGTATTTT,CASSLVSYGGEVRQYF
NA,TRBJ1-1,NA,TRBV11-1,TGTGCCAGCAGCGGACAGATTAACACTGAAGCTTTCTTT,CASSGQINTEAFF
NA,TRBJ2-7,TRBD2,TRBV2,TGTGCCAGCACCGGAAAATGGGCTAGCGGGAACTACGAGCAGTACTTC,CASTGKWASGNYEQYF
NA,TRBJ1-1,TRBD1,TRBV5-1,TGCGCCAGCAGCGGGACAGAGTACACTGAAGCTTTCTTT,CASSGTEYTEAFF
NA,TRBJ1-2,TRBD1,TRBV15,TGTGCCACCAGCCCACACCGACAGGGGGCTGATGGCTACACCTTC,CATSPHRQGADGYTF
once,TRBJ1-2,TRBD1,TRBV19,TGTGCCAGTTCGAGACAGGGGGGCCTAGACGGCTACACCTTC,CASSRQGGLDGYTF
NA,TRBJ1-1,TRBD1,TRBV7-2,TGTGCCAGCAGCATACGGACAGGGGGAAACACTGAAGCTTTCTTT,CASSIRTGGNTEAFF
NA,TRBJ2-5,TRBD2,TRBV5-1,TGCGCCAGCAGAGCGGGGGGCCGGTACCAAGAGACCCAGTACTTC,CASRAGGRYQETQYF
NA,TRBJ2-2,NA,TRBV7-7,TGTGCCAGCAGCCCTAAGGGGGACACCGGGGAGCTGTTTTTT,CASSPKGDTGELFF
NA,TRBJ2-7,NA,TRBV18,TGTGCCAGCTCACCCGACAGAAACTACTACGAGCAGTACTTC,CASSPDRNYYEQYF
NA,TRBJ1-2,TRBD1,TRBV4-1,TGCGCCAGCAGCCAAGTGGGAACCTGGACAGGGCATCGCTATGGCTACACCTTC,CASSQVGTWTGHRYGYTF
NA,TRBJ2-7,TRBD1,TRBV7-2,TGTGCCAGCAGCTTAGTCGGGACAGGGAAGGGCGAGCAGTACTTC,CASSLVGTGKGEQYF
once,TRBJ2-1,NA,TRBV9,TGTGCCAGCAGCGTAGAAGGGGGGGCCTACAATGAGCAGTTCTTC,CASSVEGGAYNEQFF
NA,TRBJ2-2,TRBD1,TRBV5-6,TGTGCCAGCAGTCCGGACAGGGGGCGGTCAGGGGAGCTGTTTTTT,CASSPDRGRSGELFF
NA,TRBJ1-1,NA,TRBV2,TGTGCCAGCAGTGAAGCGCGTTTAATCAGCACTGAAGCTTTCTTT,CASSEARLISTEAFF
NA,TRBJ1-5,NA,TRBV18,TGTGCCAGCTCACCAGCCAGGAATCAGCCCCAGCATTTT,CASSPARNQPQHF
NA,TRBJ1-6,NA,TRBV6-1,TGTGCCAGCAGTGTTGGGACTGACCAGGGAACCCTCCACTTT,CASSVGTDQGTLHF
once,TRBJ2-5,NA,TRBV9,TGTGCCAGCAGCCCAGGGCAGGGACGGACGGAGACCCAGTACTTC,CASSPGQGRTETQYF
NA,TRBJ1-1,NA,TRBV7-9,TGTGCCAGCAGACCCCAGGGTGACACTGAAGCTTTCTTT,CASRPQGDTEAFF
NA,TRBJ2-7,NA,TRBV18,TGTGCCAGCTCACCACAGGGCCCCGAGCAGTACTTC,CASSPQGPEQYF
NA,TRBJ2-5,NA,TRBV5-1,TGCGCCAGCAGCTTGGATCTTGAGACCCAGTACTTC,CASSLDLETQYF
NA,TRBJ2-7,NA,TRBV9,TGTGCCAGCGGGGGCGCAGGGGAATACGAGCAGTACTTC,CASGGAGEYEQYF
once,TRBJ2-1,NA,TRBV7-3,TGTGCCAGCAGCTTCCGGGACAATCGATACAATGAGCAGTTCTTC,CASSFRDNRYNEQFF
NA,TRBJ1-1,TRBD1,TRBV10-1,TGCGCCTCGGGGACAGGGGCGTCCACTGAAGCTTTCTTT,CASGTGASTEAFF
NA,TRBJ1-2,TRBD1,TRBV19,TGTGCCAGTAAACGGGGCGGAGCAGGGGGCGATGAGCCTAACTATGGCTACACCTTC,CASKRGGAGGDEPNYGYTF
once,TRBJ2-1,NA,TRBV7-8,TGTGCCAGCAGCTTAGCGTCCACGGGTACCTACAATGAGCAGTTCTTC,CASSLASTGTYNEQFF
NA,TRBJ2-5,TRBD2,TRBV6-5,TGTGCCAGCCGGGGGGGGGCGGAGACCCAGTACTTC,CASRGGAETQYF
few,TRBJ1-1,NA,TRBV5-5,TGTGCCAGCAGCTTACAGGGTGTGGCCACTGAAGCTTTCTTT,CASSLQGVATEAFF